These 27 T cell receptor beta chains were all obtained from the same sample, sequenced in a study of shared clonotypes between healthy human individuals. Method: immunoSEQ multiplex PCR; TCRdb's copy keeps in-frame clones and lacks some. The repertoire has more than 2,000,000 clones, approximately 92% of them found once; the top ten carry roughly 0.15%. Source material: naive CD4+ T cells sorted from blood. Subset here: CD45RA+ positively selected. These receptors were taken from a man aged 18 to 29 in good health.

V is TRBV5-1 and J is TRBJ1-3, with 8 bases that match TRBD1. The V and J ends lost 4 bases and 9 bases, in that order; junction bases with no gene match: 3. This CDR3 region has 12 residues. Germline V lookup: CDR1 SGHRS, CDR2 YFSETQ. The CDR3 nucleotides are TGCGCCAGCAGCCCACAGGGGGGCACCATATATTTT. It encodes CASSPQGGTIYF.

The chain carries TRBV6-5 and TRBJ2-1; possibly TRBD2 for D (5 bases). This CDR3 contains 16 residues. Germline V lookup: CDR1 MNHEY, CDR2 SVGAGI. V lost 0 bases to trimming and J lost 5 bases, with 14 bases between them. CDR3 loop: CASSYSPEDWHNEQFF. CDR3 bases: TGTGCCAGCAGTTACTCCCCCGAGGACTGGCACAATGAGCAGTTCTTC.

In regard to this clone: This CDR3 is also generated by other DNA sequences in the sample. The chain links TRBV19 to TRBJ2-3, with a possible D match to TRBD1 (6 bases). This CDR3 has 13 residues. The V end lost 2 bases, the J end lost 3 bases, and 6 bases lay between the germline ends. Germline loops: CDR1 LNHDA, CDR2 SQIVND (reference sequence). CDR3 coding DNA: TGTGCCAGTAGTATAACAGGGACAGATACGCAGTATTTT. Its protein product is CASSITGTDTQYF. The full variable domain, completed using reference TRBV19 and TRBJ2-3, is DGGITQSPKYLFRKEGQNVTLSCEQNLNHDAMYWYRQDPGQGLRLIYYSQIVNDFQKGDIAEGYSVSREKKESFPLTVTSAQKNPTAFYLCASSITGTDTQYFGPGTRLTVL.

The chain employs TRBV6-1 and TRBJ2-2, with D perhaps TRBD1 or TRBD2 (5 bases each). This CDR3 has 14 residues. From germline, CDR1 is MNHNS and CDR2 SASEGT. The V gene lost 10 bases and the J gene lost 0 bases, with 12 bases spanning the gap. The CDR3 loop reads CAISGTANTGELFF. CDR3 in DNA: TGTGCCATTTCCGGGACGGCGAACACCGGGGAGCTGTTTTTT.

The DNA for the CDR3 is TGTGCCAGCACCGCGACAGGGAGTAATTCACCCCTCCACTTT. It codes for CASTATGSNSPLHF. This sequence joins TRBV6-5 and TRBJ1-6, with TRBD1 matching 7 bases. The CDR3 is 14 residues long. Germline V gives CDR1 MNHEY, CDR2 SVGAGI. The V gene end was trimmed by 7 bases and the J gene end by 6 bases; junction bases not matched to a gene: 6.

This chain links TRBV6-5 with TRBJ1-3, with D unclear. Trimming removed 2 bases from V and 2 bases from J, with 13 bases in between. Per germline, CDR1 MNHEY and CDR2 SVGAGI. This CDR3 has 16 residues. The DNA for the CDR3 is TGTGCCAGCAGTTACAGGTCGGATGCGACTGGAAACACCATATATTTT. Protein: CASSYRSDATGNTIYF.

This clone appeared a single time. V gene TRBV7-2 combines with J gene TRBJ2-3; D remains ambiguous. The CDR3 has 17 residues. CDR1 SGHTA and CDR2 FQGNSA come from the germline V gene. Trimming shortened V by 5 bases and J by 4 bases, and 22 bases separated the two germline ends. DNA of the CDR3: TGTGCCAGCAGCCAACGTACCGGACGTAAGGTCCCAGATACGCAGTATTTT. The encoded protein is CASSQRTGRKVPDTQYF.

The chain recombines TRBV6-5 with TRBJ2-7, with TRBD2 matching 7 bases. The V and J ends lost 0 bases and 1 base, in that order; junction bases with no gene match: 3. The CDR3 has 15 amino acids. Germline CDR1 is MNHEY and CDR2 is SVGAGI. This CDR3 is CASSYSRTRSYEQYF. The DNA for the CDR3 is TGTGCCAGCAGTTACTCGAGGACTAGATCCTACGAGCAGTACTTC.

The chain links TRBV10-3 to TRBJ1-6, with a tentative D call TRBD1 (6 bases). The V gene lost 0 bases and the J gene lost 5 bases, with 11 bases spanning the gap. The CDR3 length is 16 residues. In germline, CDR1 is ENHRY, CDR2 SYGVKD. The CDR3 spells CAISESGRTDNSPLHF. The CDR3 coding sequence is TGTGCCATCAGTGAGTCTGGTCGGACAGATAATTCACCCCTCCACTTT.

The chain links TRBV6-1 to TRBJ2-1; D unresolved. Deletions cut 4 bases from V and 3 bases from J, with 7 bases between. The CDR3 spans 13 residues. Germline V gene data show CDR1 as MNHNS and CDR2 as SASEGT. The CDR3 DNA follows: TGTGCCAGCAGTGTGGGGTTCTACAATGAGCAGTTCTTC. Translating gives CASSVGFYNEQFF.

The chain couples TRBV6-1 to TRBJ1-5; no definite D call. The CDR3 totals 13 residues. V was trimmed by 3 bases and J by 9 bases, leaving 12 bases between them. CDR1 is MNHNS, CDR2 SASEGT, per germline. The CDR3 is CASSEASLRPQHF. DNA of the CDR3: TGTGCCAGCAGTGAGGCGAGCCTGAGGCCCCAGCATTTT.

The chain has TRBV18 and TRBJ2-2; D is undetermined. Germline assignment: CDR1 KGHSH and CDR2 LQKENI. Trimming took off 3 bases at V and 9 bases at J, with 17 bases between the two ends. The CDR3 loop spans 15 amino acids. The CDR3 loop is CASSPGLTENRELFF. CDR3 nucleotide sequence: TGTGCCAGCTCACCTGGGCTTACGGAAAACCGGGAGCTGTTTTTT.

This chain connects TRBV5-4 to TRBJ1-3, with TRBD1 as a possible D gene (6 bases). Germline CDR1 is SGHNT and CDR2 is YYREEE (reference sequence). This CDR3 comprises 16 residues. V shed 0 bases and J shed 0 bases, with 10 bases lying between them. Written as DNA, the CDR3 is TGTGCCAGCAGCTTGGGGGGGCCAAACTCTGGAAACACCATATATTTT. Its translation is CASSLGGPNSGNTIYF.

The chain uses TRBV4-1 and TRBJ2-5, with 8 bases identical to TRBD2. Germline CDR1 reads MGHRA; CDR2 reads YSYEKL. CDR3 length equals 17 residues. V was pared by 0 bases and J by 5 bases, with 11 bases of the junction left unmatched. The CDR3 sequence: CASSQDPLAGIGETQYF. DNA of the CDR3: TGCGCCAGCAGCCAAGATCCCTTAGCGGGAATAGGGGAGACCCAGTACTTC.

V usage is TRBV7-6 and J usage is TRBJ1-5; D not resolved. The CDR3 contains 13 residues. Trimming took 1 base from V and 3 from J, leaving 4 bases between them. The germline V gene has CDR1 SGHVS and CDR2 FNYEAQ. The CDR3 nucleotides read TGTGCCAGCAGCTTAGAACCCAATCAGCCCCAGCATTTT. It encodes CASSLEPNQPQHF.

The chain employs TRBV2 and TRBJ2-5, with D possibly TRBD1 on 6 matching bases. The CDR3 has 15 amino acids. Trimming took off 5 bases at V and 4 bases at J, with 17 bases between the two ends. CDR1 and CDR2 from the germline V gene are SNHLY and FYNNEI. DNA for the CDR3: TGTGCCAGCAGTCGACAACAGGGCTCCAGAGAGACCCAGTACTTC. It yields the protein CASSRQQGSRETQYF.

This clone was counted a single time. The rearrangement joins TRBV2 to TRBJ2-7, with TRBD2 matching over 9 bases. Losses at the gene ends were 1 base for V and 3 bases for J; bases not matched to a gene: 4. The V gene's germline CDR1 is SNHLY and CDR2 FYNNEI. CDR3 length: 15 amino acids. The CDR3: CASSEETSGGYEQYF. The CDR3 DNA reads TGTGCCAGCAGTGAAGAGACTAGCGGAGGCTACGAGCAGTACTTC.

The V and J genes are TRBV19 and TRBJ1-2; D is uncertain. CDR1 and CDR2 (germline): LNHDA, SQIVND (reference sequence). The CDR3 runs to 13 residues. Deletions cut 3 bases from V and 7 bases from J, with 12 bases between. CDR3 coding DNA: TGTGCCAGTAGTATCTCCATTAATCGTGGCTACACCTTC. Protein sequence: CASSISINRGYTF.

The rearrangement links TRBV5-1 to TRBJ2-1; possibly TRBD2 for D (6 bases). CDR3 length: 17 residues. The V end lost 0 bases, the J end lost 2 bases, and 15 bases lay between the germline ends. Germline lookup yields CDR1 SGHRS and CDR2 YFSETQ. CDR3 sequence: CASSLDSRGPTYNEQFF. The CDR3 DNA reads as TGCGCCAGCAGCTTGGATTCGCGGGGACCCACCTACAATGAGCAGTTCTTC.

This chain connects TRBV18 to TRBJ2-5; 8 bases line up with TRBD1. The germline gives CDR1 KGHSH, CDR2 LQKENI. With V trimmed by 5 bases and J by 2 bases, 4 bases remained unmatched. The CDR3 is made up of 14 amino acids. CDR3 in DNA: TGTGCCAGCTCAGGACAGGGCCAACAAGAGACCCAGTACTTC. Translating it yields CASSGQGQQETQYF.

This clone was detected only once. This chain connects TRBV7-9 to TRBJ2-3; 8 nucleotides match TRBD2. The CDR3 is 14 amino acids. The V and J ends lost 5 bases and 2 bases, in that order; junction bases with no gene match: 3. The germline V gene encodes CDR1 SEHNR and CDR2 FQNEAQ (reference sequence). CDR3 loop: CASSRGLDTDTQYF. CDR3 sequence (DNA): TGTGCCAGCAGCAGGGGACTAGACACAGATACGCAGTATTTT.

In the case of this clone: As the CDR3 is not closed by the conserved phenylalanine or tryptophan, this likely results from a read error. Because the CDR3's place on the DNA is in doubt, the DNA is left out and the CDR3 is given as listed by TCRdb. The chain uses TRBV18 and TRBJ2-7; the DNA was not compared with TRBD1, the D call given in the table. From its first to its last residue, the CDR3 has 14 amino acids. Germline CDR1 is KGHSH and CDR2 is LQKENI. The CDR3 is CASSPGTISDCLPS.

The V and J genes are TRBV6-5 and TRBJ2-7; TRBD1 aligns across 9 bases. There are 15 residues in the CDR3. V shed 5 bases, J shed 3 bases, and the junction held 8 bases outside the gene matches. Germline CDR1 and CDR2: MNHEY and SVGAGI. CDR3 sequence reads: CASSTGTGSIYEQYF. CDR3 coding DNA: TGTGCCAGCAGTACCGGGACAGGGTCCATCTACGAGCAGTACTTC.

The V and J genes are TRBV29-1 and TRBJ2-7; TRBD2 is a possible D gene (6 bases). V dropped 7 bases and J dropped 7 bases, with 20 bases sitting between them. Germline CDR1 is SQVTM and CDR2 is ANQGSEA. The CDR3 contains 13 residues. CDR3 sequence reads: CSALVGRDSEQYF. In nucleotides, the CDR3 is TGCAGCGCCTTAGTAGGGCGGGACTCGGAGCAGTACTTC.

The gene calls are TRBV5-8 and TRBJ1-5, with D hard to call. Germline assignment: CDR1 SGHTS and CDR2 YDEGEE. The CDR3 sequence is 14 residues long. Trimming took 7 bases from V and 0 from J, leaving 11 bases between them. CDR3 sequence (DNA): TGTGCCAGCCCTCGAGCTAATAGCAATCAGCCCCAGCATTTT. Its translation is CASPRANSNQPQHF.

The chain uses TRBV7-2 and TRBJ2-2; 8 nucleotides match TRBD2. Germline CDR1 SGHTA, CDR2 FQGNSA. The CDR3 has 17 residues. The ends lost 6 bases at V and 6 bases at J; junction bases unmatched: 15. In nucleotides, the CDR3 is TGTGCCAGCAGAAGACTAGCGCCCCTCAGGAGGGCCGGGGAGCTGTTTTTT. It specifies CASRRLAPLRRAGELFF. The variable domain in full, completed from reference TRBV7-2 and TRBJ2-2, reads GAGVSQSPSNKVTEKGKDVELRCDPISGHTALYWYRQSLGQGLEFLIYFQGNSAPDKSGLPSDRFSAERTGGSVSTLTIQRTQQEDSAVYLCASRRLAPLRRAGELFFGEGSRLTVL.

This sequence joins TRBV6-5 and TRBJ2-7; 8 nucleotides match TRBD1. CDR3 length: 15 residues. Germline CDR1 MNHEY, CDR2 SVGAGI. V trimming: 5 bases; J trimming: 2 bases; junction bases outside the gene matches: 8. CDR3 in amino acids: CASSPPGTGTYEQYF. The CDR3, as DNA: TGTGCCAGCAGTCCCCCCGGGACAGGCACCTACGAGCAGTACTTC.